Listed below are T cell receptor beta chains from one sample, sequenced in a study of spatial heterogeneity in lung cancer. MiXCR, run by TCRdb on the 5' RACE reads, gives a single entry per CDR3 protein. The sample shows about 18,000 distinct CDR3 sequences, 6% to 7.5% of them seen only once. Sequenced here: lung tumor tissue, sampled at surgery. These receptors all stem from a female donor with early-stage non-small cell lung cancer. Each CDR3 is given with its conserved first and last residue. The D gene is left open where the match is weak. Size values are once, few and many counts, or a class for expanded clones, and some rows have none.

TGTGCCAGTCAGTCCCGGACTAGCGGGGGAAGGGCCGGGGAGCTGTTTTTT CASQSRTSGGRAGELFF TRBJ2-2 TRBD2 many TRBV27
TGTGCCAGCAGCTTAAGTGGGACTCCACCCTCTATGGACTGCTACTACGAGCAGTACTTC CASSLSGTPPSMDCYYEQYF TRBJ2-7 NA many TRBV7-3
TGTGCCAGCAGGCAGGGGGCTTCTGTCAATGAGCAGTTCTTC CASRQGASVNEQFF TRBJ2-1 TRBD1 few TRBV27
TGTGCCAGTAGTATATGGCGGGATAATGGCTACACCTTC CASSIWRDNGYTF TRBJ1-2 NA few TRBV19
TGTGCCAGCAGTTACTCTAGGGAGCTGTTTTTT CASSYSRELFF TRBJ2-2 NA many TRBV6-2/TRBV6-3
TGCAGCGTTGAGACAGGGGGACCGGGAACAGATACGCAGTATTTT CSVETGGPGTDTQYF TRBJ2-3 TRBD1 many TRBV29-1
TGCAGCGTCGGGACAGGGCCAGAAGCTTTCTTT CSVGTGPEAFF TRBJ1-1 TRBD1 many TRBV29-1
TGCGCCAGCAGCCTTTCGGGCCGGCCTGAAGCTTTCTTT CASSLSGRPEAFF TRBJ1-1 NA large TRBV5-1
TGCAGCGTTGAAAGGTTGGGACTAGCGGGGGTCAAAGAGACCCAGTACTTC CSVERLGLAGVKETQYF TRBJ2-5 TRBD2 few TRBV29-1
TGCAGTGCCCGGACAGGGGTCACAGATACGCAGTATTTT CSARTGVTDTQYF TRBJ2-3 TRBD1 medium-sized TRBV20-1
TGTGCCAGCAGCTTAAACAGAAACTATGGCTACACCTTC CASSLNRNYGYTF TRBJ1-2 NA NA TRBV7-2
TGTGCCAGCAGCTCGGGGCGGGGGACCTCCTACGAGCAGTACTTC CASSSGRGTSYEQYF TRBJ2-7 TRBD2 many TRBV7-2
TGTGCCAGCAGTCCGCAGGGATTTGAGACCCAGTACTTC CASSPQGFETQYF TRBJ2-5 NA many TRBV12-3/TRBV12-4
TGTGCCAGCAGCTTAGGAGACAGGACTTTTTTGAACACTGAAGCTTTCTTT CASSLGDRTFLNTEAFF TRBJ1-1 NA many TRBV7-3
TGCGCCAGCAAACAGGGAGGCACGAACACTGAAGCTTTCTTT CASKQGGTNTEAFF TRBJ1-1 NA many TRBV5-1
TGTGCCAGCAGTGAGACAGGGACTAACTATGGCTACACCTTC CASSETGTNYGYTF TRBJ1-2 TRBD1 medium-sized TRBV2
TGTGCCAGCAGCTTAGGGCCCCCTCAGCCCGACTCCGCTGAAGCTTTCTTT CASSLGPPQPDSAEAFF TRBJ1-1 NA many TRBV7-6
TGTGCCAGCAGCTTAGAATCGCGATACGAGCAGTACTTC CASSLESRYEQYF TRBJ2-7 NA medium-sized TRBV7-2
TGTGCCAGCAGCCTACAGGGGATTAATTCACCCCTCCACTTT CASSLQGINSPLHF TRBJ1-6 TRBD1 few TRBV7-2
TGTGCCAGTAGTCGCGGGGTCGAGACAGAGCGGAGCAATCAGCCCCAGCATTTT CASSRGVETERSNQPQHF TRBJ1-5 NA NA TRBV19
TGCGCCAGCGGCGGGACGGCAAACACCGGGGAGCTGTTTTTT CASGGTANTGELFF TRBJ2-2 NA many TRBV5-1
TGTGCCAGCAGCCCAGGACTGGTAAATTCACCCCTCCACTTT CASSPGLVNSPLHF TRBJ1-6 NA few TRBV14
TGTGCCAGCAGCGGGAGACAGGGTCCGAGAATCACTGAAGCTTTCTTT CASSGRQGPRITEAFF TRBJ1-1 TRBD1 many TRBV7-4
TGTGCCATCTCCGGGATCTTCATCAATGAGCAGTTCTTC CAISGIFINEQFF TRBJ2-1 NA medium-sized TRBV6-2/TRBV6-3
TGTGCCAGCAGTTTACCTCAGGGGGGAAACTACGAGCAGTACTTC CASSLPQGGNYEQYF TRBJ2-7 NA NA TRBV11-2
TGTGCCAGCAGTTTGGGGGGCTGGGCCAACGTCCTGACTTTC CASSLGGWANVLTF TRBJ2-6 NA many TRBV12-3/TRBV12-4
TGCAGTGCTACCCTACAAGGGGGCCCTAACACTGAAGCTTTCTTT CSATLQGGPNTEAFF TRBJ1-1 TRBD1 medium-sized TRBV20-1
TGTGCCAGCAGTCCCCGGACAGGCCCGGGGGAAAAACTGTTTTTT CASSPRTGPGEKLFF TRBJ1-4 TRBD1 many TRBV25-1
TGTGCCAGCAGTGATCTGATCACCGGGGAGCTGTTTTTT CASSDLITGELFF TRBJ2-2 NA many TRBV2
TGCAGTGCTAGAGAGGTAGCGGGGGGATACAATGAGCAGTTCTTC CSAREVAGGYNEQFF TRBJ2-1 TRBD2 many TRBV20-1
TGTGCCAGCAGCCCCGGCCGAAAAGCCTCCTACGAGCAGTACTTC CASSPGRKASYEQYF TRBJ2-7 NA many TRBV9
TGTGCCAGCAGCTCCCCGGGACAGGGTTTCGGCTACACCTTC CASSSPGQGFGYTF TRBJ1-2 TRBD1 medium-sized TRBV7-9
TGTGCCAGCAGCTCAAACAGGGCCACTGAAGCTTTCTTT CASSSNRATEAFF TRBJ1-1 NA many TRBV7-8
TGTGCCAGCGGGAGGTCGTGGATAGTGAGCTCTGGGGCCAACGTCCTGACTTTC CASGRSWIVSSGANVLTF TRBJ2-6 NA few TRBV6-5
TGCGCCAGCAGCCGGGGGAACACTGAAGCTTTCTTT CASSRGNTEAFF TRBJ1-1 NA many TRBV5-1
TGTGCCTGGGAGCCCGGGACATCGTTCGGCGAGCAGTACTTC CAWEPGTSFGEQYF TRBJ2-7 NA many TRBV30
TGTGCCAGTAGTAGGCCGAGCGGCACAGATACGCAGTATTTT CASSRPSGTDTQYF TRBJ2-3 NA few TRBV19
TGTGCCAGCAGCGTAGGGACAGGGGTCTACGAGCAGTACTTC CASSVGTGVYEQYF TRBJ2-7 TRBD1 many TRBV9
TGTGCCAGCACCTCTTCGAGGAGACAGAGAAGGTACGAGCAGTACTTC CASTSSRRQRRYEQYF TRBJ2-7 NA many TRBV6-5
TGTGCCAGCAGTGGGGGACAGTTCTCCTACGAGCAGTACTTC CASSGGQFSYEQYF TRBJ2-7 TRBD1 NA TRBV28
TGTGCCAGCAGCTCAGCGGGACAAGAGACCCAGTACTTC CASSSAGQETQYF TRBJ2-5 TRBD2 many TRBV7-2
TGTGCCAGCAGCTTAGCGGGACAGGGGATCCACGAGCAGTACTTC CASSLAGQGIHEQYF TRBJ2-7 TRBD1 NA TRBV7-2
TGTGCCACAAGGGACAGAGCATTTGGGTTACAGTTCTTC CATRDRAFGLQFF TRBJ2-1 TRBD1 many TRBV24-1
TGTGCCAGCAGGCCGACAGGGGAGAGCGGCTACACCTTC CASRPTGESGYTF TRBJ1-2 TRBD1 NA TRBV6-5
TGCGCCAGCAGCGCTCTAGAGCGGGGGGCCCAAGAGACCCAGTACTTC CASSALERGAQETQYF TRBJ2-5 TRBD2 NA TRBV5-1
TGCGCCAGCAGCTTAGGAGACTTGACAGATACGCAGTATTTT CASSLGDLTDTQYF TRBJ2-3 NA many TRBV5-1
TGTGCCAGCAGCCAAACCGGGACCATATACGAGCAGTACTTC CASSQTGTIYEQYF TRBJ2-7 NA NA TRBV9
TGTGCCAGCTCACAAGGTCGGGGGCCAAGGGACTATGGCTACACCTTC CASSQGRGPRDYGYTF TRBJ1-2 NA many TRBV18
TGTGCCATCAGTGTAGGTTGGGCAGATACGCAGTATTTT CAISVGWADTQYF TRBJ2-3 NA many TRBV10-3
TGTGCCAGCAGCTTAGACAGTTCTCATGGGGCTGAAGCTTTCTTT CASSLDSSHGAEAFF TRBJ1-1 NA NA TRBV5-6